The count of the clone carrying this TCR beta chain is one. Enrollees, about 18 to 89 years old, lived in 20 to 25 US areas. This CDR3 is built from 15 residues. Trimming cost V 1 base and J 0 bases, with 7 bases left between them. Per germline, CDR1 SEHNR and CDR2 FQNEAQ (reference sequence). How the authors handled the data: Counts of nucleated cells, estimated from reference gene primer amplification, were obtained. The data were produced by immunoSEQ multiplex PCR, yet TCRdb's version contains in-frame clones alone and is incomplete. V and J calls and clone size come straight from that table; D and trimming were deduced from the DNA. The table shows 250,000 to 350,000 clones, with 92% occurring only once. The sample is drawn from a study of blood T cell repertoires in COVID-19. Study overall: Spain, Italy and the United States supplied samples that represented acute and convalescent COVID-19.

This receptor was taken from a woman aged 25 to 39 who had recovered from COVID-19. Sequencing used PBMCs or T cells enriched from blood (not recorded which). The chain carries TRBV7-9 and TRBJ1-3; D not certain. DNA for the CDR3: TGTGCCAGCAGCTTAGTCGGGAACTCTGGAAACACCATATATTTT. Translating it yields CASSLVGNSGNTIYF.